A selection of T cell receptor beta chains follows, all from one sample in a study of T cells after somatic rescue of genetic block. Using immunoSEQ multiplex PCR, the repertoire was profiled, and TCRdb retains in-frame clones only, with some absent. This sample yields around 64,000 clones, of which about 91% are seen a single time; about 2.9% belongs to the top ten. The sequenced sample was peripheral blood mononuclear cells (PBMCs). The receptor source for this set is a man in his forties. The CDR3 runs from the conserved cysteine through the conserved F or W. Fields, in order: J gene, D gene, V gene, CDR3 length, clone size, CDR3 protein, CDR3 DNA. A D gene is named only where the DNA matches it firmly. Rows may omit the clone size; those that give it use once, few, many or a size class.

j_gene: TRBJ1-5; d_gene: -; v_gene: TRBV28; len: 17; abundance: -; CDR3aa: CASSFAWGGLSNQPQHF; CDR3nt: TGTGCCAGCAGTTTTGCGTGGGGCGGATTAAGCAATCAGCCCCAGCATTTT
j_gene: TRBJ2-1; d_gene: -; v_gene: TRBV5-6; len: 15; abundance: -; CDR3aa: CASTPDSPRPNEQFF; CDR3nt: TGTGCCAGCACCCCGGACTCACCGCGGCCCAATGAGCAGTTCTTC
j_gene: TRBJ2-3; d_gene: -; v_gene: TRBV6-5; len: 14; abundance: -; CDR3aa: CASSYQVRTDTQYF; CDR3nt: TGTGCCAGCAGTTACCAGGTTCGCACAGATACGCAGTATTTT
j_gene: TRBJ2-7; d_gene: TRBD1; v_gene: TRBV10-3; len: 13; abundance: -; CDR3aa: CAISPRTGEEQYF; CDR3nt: TGTGCCATCAGCCCCCGGACAGGGGAAGAGCAGTACTTC
j_gene: TRBJ2-7; d_gene: -; v_gene: TRBV29-1; len: 13; abundance: -; CDR3aa: CSVLQADTYEQYF; CDR3nt: TGCAGCGTTCTGCAGGCGGATACCTACGAGCAGTACTTC
j_gene: TRBJ1-6; d_gene: TRBD1; v_gene: TRBV2; len: 13; abundance: -; CDR3aa: CASAQGDNSPLHF; CDR3nt: TGTGCCAGCGCACAGGGGGATAATTCACCCCTCCACTTT
j_gene: TRBJ2-7; d_gene: -; v_gene: TRBV7-9; len: 14; abundance: -; CDR3aa: CASSLSQGSYEQYF; CDR3nt: TGTGCCAGCAGCTTATCGCAGGGGTCCTACGAGCAGTACTTC
j_gene: TRBJ2-7; d_gene: -; v_gene: TRBV5-1; len: 13; abundance: -; CDR3aa: CASSLYEGSEQYF; CDR3nt: TGCGCCAGCAGCCTGTACGAAGGATCCGAGCAGTACTTC
j_gene: TRBJ2-3; d_gene: -; v_gene: TRBV10-1; len: 12; abundance: once; CDR3aa: CASSSGTDTQYF; CDR3nt: TGCGCCAGCAGTTCGGGCACAGATACGCAGTATTTT
j_gene: TRBJ1-1; d_gene: -; v_gene: TRBV5-3; len: 12; abundance: -; CDR3aa: CTKQGPNTEAFF; CDR3nt: TGTACCAAACAGGGACCGAACACTGAAGCTTTCTTT
j_gene: TRBJ2-3; d_gene: -; v_gene: TRBV27; len: 15; abundance: -; CDR3aa: CASSLVVDGTDTQYF; CDR3nt: TGTGCCAGCAGTTTAGTGGTCGACGGAACAGATACGCAGTATTTT
j_gene: TRBJ1-2; d_gene: -; v_gene: TRBV11-3; len: 15; abundance: -; CDR3aa: CASSLEARLNYGYTF; CDR3nt: TGTGCCAGCAGCTTAGAAGCCAGACTTAACTATGGCTACACCTTC
j_gene: TRBJ1-2; d_gene: -; v_gene: TRBV2; len: 14; abundance: -; CDR3aa: CASSEEVAGDGYTF; CDR3nt: TGTGCCAGCAGTGAGGAAGTGGCAGGAGATGGCTACACCTTC
j_gene: TRBJ2-7; d_gene: -; v_gene: TRBV7-9; len: 14; abundance: -; CDR3aa: CASSLSGNGGEQYF; CDR3nt: TGTGCCAGCAGCTTATCTGGTAATGGGGGCGAGCAGTACTTC
j_gene: TRBJ2-2; d_gene: TRBD1; v_gene: TRBV4-2; len: 15; abundance: -; CDR3aa: CASTRDRTYTGELFF; CDR3nt: TGTGCCAGCACCAGGGACAGGACTTACACCGGGGAGCTGTTTTTT
j_gene: TRBJ1-6; d_gene: -; v_gene: TRBV14; len: 14; abundance: -; CDR3aa: CASSQGRLNSPLHF; CDR3nt: TGTGCCAGCAGCCAAGGAAGGCTAAATTCACCCCTCCACTTT
j_gene: TRBJ1-1; d_gene: -; v_gene: TRBV6-6; len: 13; abundance: once; CDR3aa: CASRPEVNTEAFF; CDR3nt: TGTGCCAGCAGGCCGGAGGTGAACACTGAAGCTTTCTTT
j_gene: TRBJ2-3; d_gene: TRBD1; v_gene: TRBV6-1; len: 16; abundance: -; CDR3aa: CASSVQGQGAGDTQYF; CDR3nt: TGTGCCAGCAGTGTACAGGGACAGGGGGCTGGAGATACGCAGTATTTT
j_gene: TRBJ2-3; d_gene: -; v_gene: TRBV5-6; len: 16; abundance: -; CDR3aa: CASSTLGGTSTDTQYF; CDR3nt: TGTGCCAGCAGCACCCTGGGTGGGACTAGCACAGATACGCAGTATTTT
j_gene: TRBJ2-5; d_gene: -; v_gene: TRBV6-1; len: 11; abundance: -; CDR3aa: CASSEQETQYF; CDR3nt: TGTGCCAGCAGTGAACAGGAGACCCAGTACTTC
j_gene: TRBJ1-1; d_gene: -; v_gene: TRBV9; len: 13; abundance: -; CDR3aa: CASSVVVGTEAFF; CDR3nt: TGTGCCAGCAGCGTAGTGGTCGGGACCGAAGCTTTCTTT
j_gene: TRBJ2-7; d_gene: -; v_gene: TRBV4-3; len: 15; abundance: -; CDR3aa: CASSQDHSRNYEQYF; CDR3nt: TGCGCCAGCAGCCAAGATCACTCTCGGAACTACGAGCAGTACTTC
j_gene: TRBJ1-2; d_gene: -; v_gene: TRBV25-1; len: 13; abundance: -; CDR3aa: CASTSQDGYGYTF; CDR3nt: TGTGCCAGCACCTCACAGGACGGCTATGGCTACACCTTC
j_gene: TRBJ2-7; d_gene: TRBD1; v_gene: TRBV4-3; len: 15; abundance: -; CDR3aa: CASSPGQGPGYEQYF; CDR3nt: TGCGCCAGCAGCCCAGGACAGGGGCCGGGGTACGAGCAGTACTTC